The present T cell receptor beta chain was sequenced within a study of memory CD4+ T cells and cytomegalovirus serostatus. About the research overall: Healthy Belgian adult donors included roughly ten CMV-positive and 24 CMV-negative people. General study results and limits: Each of 60 to 80 CMV-associated TCRbeta sequences occurred in one to five individuals. CMV serostatus prediction reached median AUC approximately 0.95, or 0.91 with US-trained model.

As processed by the authors: After removing out-of-frame reads, around 2,000,000 distinct TCRbeta sequences remained. TCRdb keeps only in-frame clones here, not all; method: immunoSEQ multiplex PCR. The V and J calls and clone size are taken from that table; D and trimming were inferred from the DNA. The sample lists about 60,000 clones; about 78% were seen once. This CDR3 is 18 amino acids long. The V and J ends lost 2 bases and 2 bases respectively, with 23 bases between them. CDR1 and CDR2 (germline): SGHRS, YFSETQ. Single viable CD3+CD4+CD8-CD45RO+ cells were sorted as the memory CD4+ T cells. This clone was counted between two and nine times. Its antigen is unknown.

This rearrangement joins TRBV5-1 to TRBJ2-7; D may match TRBD1 or TRBD2 (5 bases each). The TCR comes from an adult in good health and CMV-seronegative. Some clones in this sample may be carry-over from other donors' samples. Sequenced sample: memory CD4+ T cells from blood. CDR3: CASSFGARSGPSTYEQYF. The CDR3 bases are TGCGCCAGCAGCTTCGGGGCCCGATCAGGACCCTCTACCTACGAGCAGTACTTC.